This entry lists 31 T cell receptor beta chains sequenced from one sample in a study of regulatory T cells in long-lasting Graves disease. Specified time point: persistent/refractory GD, antithyroid drugs over 5 years with positive TRAb. Generation of the TCR library employed RNA extracted from PBMCs. Sequencing libraries for TCR beta were prepared with iRepertoire HTBI primers and Arm-PCR of CDR3 regions. TCRdb independently ran MiXCR on the multiplex PCR reads; one entry per CDR3 protein. The data show under 450,000 distinct CDR3 sequences, approximately 23% seen once. The sample in question was peripheral blood mononuclear cells (PBMCs), obtained when the disease was refractory, from a patient treated with antithyroid drugs. Every receptor here comes from a middle-aged woman with Graves disease.

This clonotype was detected a few times. The chain is built from TRBV3-1 and TRBJ2-7, with TRBD2 as a possible D gene (6 bases). V lost 1 base and J lost 3, with 22 bases in between. Germline loops: CDR1 LGHDT, CDR2 YNNKEL (reference sequence). The CDR3 is 18 amino acids. The chain's CDR3 is CASSQVWAREAKDYEQYF. Here the CDR3 DNA reads TGTGCCAGCAGCCAAGTCTGGGCAAGGGAGGCTAAAGACTACGAGCAGTACTTC.

This clonotype was counted ten times or more. This sequence joins TRBV20-1 and TRBJ1-2; D unclear. Trimming left V 3 bases short and J 5 bases short, with 16 bases between. The CDR3 covers 14 residues. Germline V gene data show CDR1 as DFQATT and CDR2 as SNEGSKA (reference sequence). CDR3: CSASSDRLEYGYTF. The CDR3 bases are TGCAGTGCTAGTTCTGACCGCCTTGAGTATGGCTACACCTTC.

To note about this clonotype: A far larger clone is one base from this, pointing to a likely read error. The chain's CDR3 is CASTCAGTGSNTEAFF. CDR3 sequence (DNA): TGTGCCAGCACCTGCGCGGGTACAGGGTCGAACACTGAAGCTTTCTTT. V gene TRBV5-6 combines with J gene TRBJ1-1; the D gene is possibly TRBD1 (6 bases). The CDR3 is made up of 16 amino acids. Trimming stripped 6 bases from V and 1 base from J, with 19 bases between. Germline CDR1 reads SGHDT; CDR2 reads YYEEEE.

This clonotype was recorded at least ten times. J is TRBJ1-1 and V is TRBV2; D uncertain. Germline values: CDR1 SNHLY, CDR2 FYNNEI. With 6 bases removed from V and 0 bases from J, the gap between germline ends came to 11 bases. The CDR3 covers 14 residues. Here the CDR3 reads CASSPWALNTEAFF. The CDR3 DNA reads as TGTGCCAGCAGCCCCTGGGCCTTGAACACTGAAGCTTTCTTT.

This clonotype was counted a few times. The gene calls are TRBV5-6 and TRBJ2-7; weak D call: TRBD1 (9 bases). V was trimmed by 2 bases and J by 2 bases, leaving 17 bases between them. The CDR3 runs 16 residues. Germline CDR1 reads SGHDT; CDR2 reads YYEEEE. CDR3: CASSFLAGQGTYEQYF. As DNA, the CDR3 is TGTGCCAGCAGCTTTTTAGCGGGACAGGGCACCTACGAGCAGTACTTC.

V gene TRBV13 combines with J gene TRBJ2-4; D unresolved. Between the trimmed V and J ends, which lost 4 bases and 2 bases, there was a span of 12 bases. The germline gives CDR1 PRHDT, CDR2 FYEKMQ (reference sequence). The CDR3 runs to 15 residues. CDR3 bases: TGTGCCAGCAGCTCCGTGGGCCCCTCCAAAAACATTCAGTACTTC. This codes for CASSSVGPSKNIQYF.

This clonotype was counted many times. The rearrangement uses TRBV27 and TRBJ2-5; perhaps TRBD2 as D (6 bases). CDR3 size: 13 residues. The germline gives CDR1 MNHEY, CDR2 SMNVEV (reference sequence). Trimming took off 6 bases at V and 4 bases at J, with 12 bases between the two ends. The CDR3 is CASSRRGGETQYF. As DNA, the CDR3 is TGTGCCAGCAGCCGGAGGGGAGGAGAGACCCAGTACTTC.

This clonotype was seen a few times. This chain joins TRBV29-1 and TRBJ2-7; perhaps TRBD1 as D (5 bases). Germline loops: CDR1 SQVTM, CDR2 ANQGSEA. V was trimmed by 6 bases and J by 0 bases, leaving 9 bases between them. There are 12 residues in the CDR3. CDR3 sequence: CSVDDSSYEQYF. The CDR3 DNA reads as TGCAGCGTAGACGACAGCTCCTACGAGCAGTACTTC.

This chain links TRBV12-3 or TRBV12-4 with TRBJ2-3; either TRBD1 or TRBD2 may fit D (5 bases each). Trimming pared 3 bases from V and 0 bases from J, leaving 10 bases between. CDR3 length: 15 amino acids. The DNA of the CDR3 is TGTGCCAGCAGTTTTTACGGGGCTAGCACAGATACGCAGTATTTT. As protein: CASSFYGASTDTQYF.

On this clonotype itself: Given a much more abundant clone one base away, this may be a read error. The V call is TRBV15, the J call TRBJ2-5; 7 bases line up with TRBD1. The CDR3 sequence is 14 residues long. Per germline, CDR1 LNHNV and CDR2 YYDKDF (reference sequence). The V segment lost 2 bases and the J segment 5 bases; nucleotides outside the gene matches: 5. Written as DNA, the CDR3 is TGTGCCACCAGCAGAAGAGACAGGGTGGAGACCCAGTACTTC. This sequence encodes CATSRRDRVETQYF.

This clonotype turned up a few times. Because the CDR3 is missing its conserved closing phenylalanine or tryptophan, this is likely a read error. This rearrangement joins TRBV25-1 to TRBJ1-1, with a possible D match to TRBD1 (6 bases). With 3 bases removed from V and 5 bases from J, the gap between germline ends came to 10 bases. This CDR3 spans 13 amino acids. Germline V gene lookup returns CDR1 MGHDK and CDR2 SYGVNS. CDR3 region: CASSEGARTEAFL. Here the CDR3 DNA reads TGTGCCAGCAGTGAGGGGGCGCGGACTGAAGCTTTCCTT.

The table lists this clonotype with many counts. V gene TRBV5-1 combines with J gene TRBJ1-5; TRBD1 is a possible D gene (5 bases). The germline V gene encodes CDR1 SGHRS and CDR2 YFSETQ. V was cut by 2 bases and J by 3 bases, with 12 bases left in between. The CDR3 is made up of 15 amino acids. Here the CDR3 reads CASSFQGGFNQPQHF. The DNA of the CDR3 is TGCGCCAGCAGCTTCCAGGGAGGGTTCAATCAGCCCCAGCATTTT.

The gene calls are TRBV19 and TRBJ1-5; 9 nucleotides agree with TRBD1. Per the germline V gene, CDR1 is LNHDA and CDR2 is SQIVND (reference sequence). After removal of 2 bases from V and 5 bases from J, the junction contained 7 bases not matched to a gene. The CDR3 is 16 residues long. The CDR3 loop reads CASSITAQGAHQPQHF. CDR3 nucleotide sequence: TGTGCCAGTAGTATAACGGCACAGGGGGCCCATCAGCCCCAGCATTTT.

The rearrangement links TRBV6-2 or TRBV6-3 to TRBJ2-7; D possibly corresponds to TRBD1 (5 bases). The CDR3 length is 13 residues. CDR1 and CDR2 (germline): MNHEY, SVGEGT. V gave up 2 bases and J gave up 3 bases, with 8 bases separating them. The CDR3 spells CASSYDRDYEQYF. CDR3 sequence (DNA): TGTGCCAGCAGTTACGACAGAGACTACGAGCAGTACTTC.

This clonotype was counted many times. The J gene is TRBJ2-2, the V gene TRBV2, with unresolved D. CDR1 and CDR2 (germline): SNHLY, FYNNEI. The CDR3 is made up of 14 amino acids. The V end was cut by 1 base, the J end by 1 base, with 4 bases between. The CDR3 DNA follows: TGTGCCAGCAGTGAAGGTTGGAACACCGGGGAGCTGTTTTTT. As protein: CASSEGWNTGELFF.

This clonotype occurred many times. CDR3 DNA: TGTGCCACTGCTTGGACTAGCGGAAACTACGAGCAGTACTTC. It is translated as CATAWTSGNYEQYF. The rearrangement uses TRBV7-9 and TRBJ2-7; 10 nucleotides align to TRBD2. This CDR3 is built from 14 residues. Germline V gives CDR1 SEHNR, CDR2 FQNEAQ (reference sequence). The J segment lost 3 bases and the V segment lost 10 bases, leaving 9 bases of the junction unmatched.

The sample holds a few counts of this clonotype. The J gene is TRBJ1-5, the V gene TRBV6-9, with 9 bases that match TRBD1. Germline V CDR1 and CDR2: MNHGY, SVAAGI. The CDR3 extends over 17 amino acids. V lost 3 bases and J lost 5; bases outside the gene matches: 11. The CDR3 bases are TGTGCCAGCAGTTACTGGGGCACAGGGGGCGTTTATCAGCCCCAGCATTTT. This encodes CASSYWGTGGVYQPQHF.

The count of this clonotype is one. A much larger clonotype is one base distant, so this may be a read error. The V call is TRBV7-2, the J call TRBJ1-6; D is unresolved. V lost 1 base and J lost 8, with 12 bases in between. The CDR3 has 15 amino acids. CDR1 SGHTA and CDR2 FQGNSA come from the germline V gene. The CDR3 loop reads CASSLERRRHSPLHF. The CDR3 coding sequence is TGTGCCAGCAGCTTAGAACGGCGAAGGCATTCACCCCTCCACTTT.

This clonotype was observed a handful of times. The rearrangement links TRBV10-3 to TRBJ1-6; 10 bases map to TRBD1. With V trimmed by 2 bases and J by 9 bases, 7 bases remained unmatched. CDR1 and CDR2 (germline): ENHRY, SYGVKD. The CDR3 is 16 residues long. CDR3 in DNA: TGTGCCATCAGTGAGCTATGGGGACAGGGGAGTTCACCCCTCCACTTT. This sequence encodes CAISELWGQGSSPLHF.

This clonotype showed up just a few times. The genes are TRBV12-3 or TRBV12-4 and TRBJ2-1; TRBD2 matches at 7 bases. V was clipped by 6 bases and J by 7 bases; unmatched bases: 12. The CDR3 covers 15 residues. The CDR3 spells CASSSGFGGSNEQFF. DNA for the CDR3: TGTGCCAGCAGCTCGGGGTTCGGCGGGAGTAATGAGCAGTTCTTC.

There are many counts of this clonotype. The chain is built from TRBV6-4 and TRBJ1-1; tentatively, D is TRBD1 (5 bases). The germline V gene has CDR1 MRHNA and CDR2 SNTAGT. The V end was cut by 6 bases, the J end by 1 base, with 9 bases between. This CDR3 comprises 13 residues. CDR3 residues: CASSAGTNTEAFF. The CDR3 DNA reads TGTGCCAGCAGCGCTGGGACGAACACTGAAGCTTTCTTT.

The rearrangement uses TRBV28 and TRBJ1-5; the D is unclear. Germline V CDR1 and CDR2: MDHEN, SYDVKM. The V and J ends lost 0 bases and 4 bases respectively, with 4 bases between them. The CDR3 contains 13 residues. The DNA for the CDR3 is TGTGCCAGCAGTTTATGGGCTAATCAGCCCCAGCATTTT. It codes for CASSLWANQPQHF.

This clonotype showed up many times. The gene calls are TRBV12-3 or TRBV12-4 and TRBJ1-5; D remains unclear. V was trimmed by 3 bases and J by 0 bases, leaving 6 bases between them. This CDR3 is 14 amino acids long. Written as DNA, the CDR3 is TGTGCCAGCAGTTTGTGGTATAGCAATCAGCCCCAGCATTTT. Translated, it gives CASSLWYSNQPQHF.

This chain uses TRBV6-9 with TRBJ2-7; TRBD2 matches at 7 bases. The CDR3 is made up of 15 amino acids. Trimming removed 3 bases from V and 4 bases from J; junction bases left unmatched: 9. The germline V gene has CDR1 MNHGY and CDR2 SVAAGI. The CDR3 here is CASSYADSGGYEQYF. The CDR3 nucleotides are TGTGCCAGCAGTTACGCCGACTCCGGGGGGTACGAGCAGTACTTC.

As for this clonotype: This likely traces to a read error, being one base from a far larger clone. In nucleotides, the CDR3 is TGTGCCAGCAGCTTACGGAGTACGAACACCGGGGAGCCGTTTTTT. It encodes CASSLRSTNTGEPFF. The V call is TRBV11-2, the J call TRBJ2-2, with D perhaps TRBD2 (5 bases). This CDR3 has 15 residues. CDR1 and CDR2 (germline): SGHAT, FQNNGV.

Ten or more counts support this clonotype. The chain carries TRBV11-2 and TRBJ2-7; 10 positions agree with TRBD2. There are 14 residues in the CDR3. The J segment lost 7 bases and the V segment lost 5 bases, leaving 8 bases of the junction unmatched. The V gene's germline CDR1 is SGHAT and CDR2 FQNNGV. CDR3 nucleotides: TGTGCCAGCAGCCTAGCGGGAGAGGTAGATGAGCAGTACTTC. Translating gives CASSLAGEVDEQYF.

This clonotype was seen only a few times. The rearrangement joins TRBV28 to TRBJ2-1; TRBD2 aligns across 10 bases. Looked up from germline, CDR1 is MDHEN and CDR2 is SYDVKM. The V and J ends lost 6 bases and 9 bases, in that order; junction bases with no gene match: 14. The length of the CDR3 is 16 residues. CDR3 sequence reads: CASSQAASGSVGEQFF. In DNA form, the CDR3 reads TGTGCCAGCAGCCAAGCCGCTAGCGGGAGCGTCGGTGAGCAGTTCTTC.

The sample holds a few counts of this clonotype. V gene TRBV10-3 combines with J gene TRBJ2-5; 9 positions agree with TRBD1. The germline gives CDR1 ENHRY, CDR2 SYGVKD. With V trimmed by 9 bases and J by 3 bases, 5 bases remained unmatched. The CDR3 is 13 amino acids. The CDR3 here is CAIGTGPEETQYF. CDR3 nucleotides: TGTGCCATAGGGACAGGGCCTGAAGAGACCCAGTACTTC.

This clonotype appeared a few times. The chain has TRBV11-2 and TRBJ2-7; D is unclear. Trimming left V 2 bases short and J 9 bases short, with 17 bases between. Germline CDR1 SGHAT, CDR2 FQNNGV. CDR3 length equals 14 residues. This chain's CDR3 is CASSLTHRQMGQYF. CDR3 DNA: TGTGCCAGCAGCTTAACCCATAGACAAATGGGGCAGTACTTC.

This clonotype was counted many times. The J gene is TRBJ1-2, the V gene TRBV7-2; D gene uncertain. Trimming shortened V by 3 bases and J by 0 bases, and 5 bases separated the two germline ends. This CDR3 comprises 13 residues. In germline, CDR1 is SGHTA, CDR2 FQGNSA. Here the CDR3 DNA reads TGTGCCAGCAGCTTGGGAGCTAACTATGGCTACACCTTC. It specifies CASSLGANYGYTF.

This clonotype appeared many times. The rearrangement links TRBV6-1 to TRBJ2-2, with D perhaps matching TRBD1 (5 bases). CDR1 and CDR2 (germline): MNHNS, SASEGT. The V end lost 0 bases, the J end lost 2 bases, and 25 bases lay between the germline ends. The CDR3 extends over 21 amino acids. The CDR3 region is CASSEARRGVRLATNTGELFF. As DNA, the CDR3 is TGTGCCAGCAGTGAAGCGCGAAGGGGTGTGCGGTTAGCAACCAACACCGGGGAGCTGTTTTTT.